This T cell receptor (beta chain) was recovered during a study of CD8+ T cells in alopecia areata. Study-wide context: The study gave tofacitinib for 6 to 18 months, then 6 months off drug.

Germline lookup yields CDR1 SQVTM and CDR2 ANQGSEA. V dropped 7 bases and J dropped 6 bases, with 22 bases sitting between them. The CDR3 extends over 15 amino acids. Treatment reported: oral pan-JAK inhibitor, 5-10 mg twice daily. This clone was seen more than once but under ten times. No antigen is known for it. Investigators isolated RNA and reverse transcribed it into cDNA to act as the sequencing template. The repertoire was sequenced with immunoSEQ multiplex PCR; TCRdb's copy has only in-frame clones and lacks some. The profile covers 110,000 or so clones, with 55% to 60% appearing a single time and under 3.5% taken by the ten largest. Study results and caveats: Resident alphabeta T-cell populations of normal skin are likewise subject to sequencing in scalp samples.

The chain couples TRBV29-1 to TRBJ2-1, with D possibly called TRBD1 or TRBD2 (5 bases each). The receptor comes from a human donor with alopecia areata. The specimen comprised CD4+ T cells sorted from blood, sampled at week 24, from a patient treated with tofacitinib. The CDR3 bases are TGCAGCGGAAAGGGGTCAGGGACGTGGGTCAATGAGCAGTTCTTC. Its translation is CSGKGSGTWVNEQFF.